This T cell receptor (beta chain) appears in the sequencing data of a study of cytomegalovirus exposure and HLA in healthy donors. CDR1 and CDR2 from the germline V gene are GTSNPN and SVGIG (reference sequence). The CDR3 is 13 residues long. Trimming shortened V by 0 bases and J by 9 bases, and 14 bases separated the two germline ends. In its sample, this clone was seen once. Primers included in the PCR were 60 Vbeta and 13 Jbeta primers. TCRdb's table, derived via immunoSEQ multiplex PCR, lists solely in-frame clones and lacks some. The sample lists approximately 200,000 clones; more than 75% were seen once.

The material sequenced was PBMCs. This chain joins TRBV30 and TRBJ2-5, with D possibly being TRBD2 (6 bases). The sequence came from a human donor in good health. Written as DNA, the CDR3 is TGTGCCTGGAGTGTAACTGGGGGGACGGCCCAGTACTTC. Its protein product is CAWSVTGGTAQYF.